The sequence of this TCR beta chain was determined in a study of blood T cell repertoires in COVID-19. About the research overall: Acute-phase and convalescent COVID-19 samples originated in the United States, Italy and Spain.

Profiled with immunoSEQ multiplex PCR; TCRdb holds only in-frame clones, not every one. This table has around 25,000 clones, under 90% appearing once. Per germline, CDR1 SNHLY and CDR2 FYNNEI. V dropped 4 bases and J dropped 8 bases, with 15 bases sitting between them. The CDR3 is made up of 15 amino acids. The rearrangement uses TRBV2 and TRBJ1-6, with D perhaps TRBD1 (5 bases). The specimen sequenced was peripheral blood. The receptor was isolated from a woman older than 75 with acute or convalescent COVID-19. The CDR3 spells CASSGQGLTDSPLHF. In nucleotides, the CDR3 is TGTGCCAGCAGTGGCCAGGGTTTGACGGATTCACCCCTCCACTTT.